The T cell receptor (beta chain) described here comes from a study of identifying expanded T cells in peripheral blood. As to this clone: What it recognizes is unknown.

Only in-frame clones appear in the TCRdb table, and some are missing; sequencing was by immunoSEQ multiplex PCR. This table holds 100,000 to 150,000 clones, approximately 84% found once. During the collection period, no donor immune events like infections were recorded. Findings and caveats of the study: Roughly two-week clone count variance significantly increased as total template count grew. Over two and four weeks, about 15 and 19 clones changed, versus roughly 1.2 between replicates.

The CDR3 is 14 amino acids. V was cut by 6 bases and J by 7 bases, with 16 bases left in between. Germline V CDR1 and CDR2: SNHLY, FYNNEI. The sequenced sample was blood. The chain has TRBV2 and TRBJ1-5; possibly TRBD1 for D (6 bases). This TCR came from a person aged 18 to 75 in good health. DNA for the CDR3: TGTGCCAGCAGGCCGACAGGCCGGGGGCAGCCCCAGCATTTT. It codes for CASRPTGRGQPQHF.